Included here is one T cell receptor (beta chain) sequence, with context. What it recognizes is unknown. The data were taken from a study of vaccination effects on CD4 cells after COVID-19. Study-level background: After the second dose, samples were taken at median day 72. Study-wide points: Clones induced by infection and by vaccine showed marked clonal contraction late after vaccination.

Sequencing followed a ViraFEST assay step that expanded antigen-specific CD4+ T cells with viral peptide pools. At the end of 10 days of culture, CD4+ T cells were isolated. Of the BNT162b2 and mRNA-1273 vaccines, participants received two doses of one or the other. According to the study, vaccine recipients showed no prior SARS-CoV-2 infection and negative nucleocapsid antibodies. The culture medium for 2 million or so PBMC per well included around 9 IU/ml IL-2 and about 10 ug/ml peptides. CDR3 length: 17 residues. Germline CDR1 reads ENHRY; CDR2 reads SYGVKD. The V gene lost 2 bases and the J gene lost 4 bases, with 18 bases spanning the gap. The method was immunoSEQ multiplex PCR; TCRdb's version includes in-frame clones alone and lacks a portion of them. The sample consists of some 61,000 clones, around four fifths of them appearing once.

The material was CD4+ T cells from PBMCs cultured with HCoV-OC43 spike peptides, obtained after COVID-19 vaccination. As for subset: HCoV-OC43 spike overlapping peptide pool stimulation. This clonotype was sampled from a human donor who received a COVID-19 vaccine. V usage is TRBV10-3 and J usage is TRBJ1-3; a possible D gene is TRBD1 (6 bases). The CDR3 reads CAISETEQGAGGNTIYF. For the CDR3, the DNA is TGTGCCATCAGTGAGACAGAACAGGGAGCGGGCGGAAACACCATATATTTT.